The 27 T cell receptor beta chains presented below share a single source sample, sequenced in a study of metastatic and nonmetastatic thyroid tumors. Thyroid surgery had not been preceded by any treatment in any patient. Using MiXCR, TCRdb re-called clones from the PCR reads. The table has roughly 16,000 clones, under 30% seen once. The specimen sequenced was adjacent normal tissue. The receptor source for this set is a female donor with papillary thyroid cancer or a benign thyroid nodule (not recorded which). Some clones in this sample may be carry-over from other donors' samples.

V usage is TRBV27 and J usage is TRBJ2-1; 15 nucleotides match TRBD2. The CDR3 covers 15 residues. The trim removed 7 bases at V and 6 bases at J, leaving 4 bases unmatched. Germline V gene sequence: CDR1 MNHEY, CDR2 SMNVEV (reference sequence). CDR3 sequence: CASTPGLAGGNEQFF. DNA for the CDR3: TGTGCCAGCACCCCGGGACTAGCGGGAGGCAATGAGCAGTTCTTC.

This clone is labeled as large. One end of the junction fails to match germline, which may point to a read error. This chain uses TRBV18 with TRBJ2-1; D is unresolved. In germline, CDR1 is KGHSH, CDR2 LQKENI. The CDR3 has 15 amino acids. CDR3 sequence reads: CASSPVGYSFNEQFF. As DNA, the CDR3 is TGTGCCAGCTCACCAGTGGGGTATTCCTTCAATGAGCAGTTCTTC.

This clone was counted at least ten times. The rearrangement joins TRBV6-1 to TRBJ1-1; D perhaps matches TRBD1 (6 bases). The CDR3 is 13 residues long. V dropped 11 bases and J dropped 5 bases, with 18 bases sitting between them. The germline V gene has CDR1 MNHNS and CDR2 SASEGT. In DNA form, the CDR3 reads TGTGCCGGCGCAATAGGGGGGGGGACTGAAGCTTTCTTT. Protein sequence: CAGAIGGGTEAFF.

V is TRBV20-1 and J is TRBJ1-5; no clear D. The CDR3 sequence is 12 residues long. In germline, CDR1 is DFQATT, CDR2 SNEGSKA (reference sequence). Trimming removed 6 bases at V and 4 bases at J, with 10 bases between. The CDR3 spells CSAAGINQPQHF. Here the CDR3 DNA reads TGCAGTGCCGCGGGGATTAATCAGCCCCAGCATTTT.

This chain links TRBV11-3 with TRBJ2-7; no definite D call. The CDR3 spans 14 residues. Germline CDR1 is SGHNT and CDR2 is YENEEA. V was clipped by 2 bases and J by 0 bases, with 8 bases between them. Written as DNA, the CDR3 is TGTGCCAGCAGCTTAACCGGTAGCTCCTACGAGCAGTACTTC. This codes for CASSLTGSSYEQYF.

This clone was recorded only once. The chain combines TRBV11-2 with TRBJ2-3; 8 bases align to TRBD2. CDR1 is SGHAT and CDR2 is FQNNGV in the germline V gene. V trimming: 4 bases; J trimming: 3 bases; junction bases outside the gene matches: 6. This CDR3 comprises 15 residues. CDR3 sequence reads: CASSYGAGGTDTQYF. The CDR3 DNA sequence: TGTGCCAGCAGCTATGGGGCGGGAGGTACAGATACGCAGTATTTT. Full variable domain (remainder filled in from reference TRBV11-2 and TRBJ2-3): EAGVAQSPRYKIIEKRQSVAFWCNPISGHATLYWYQQILGQGPKLLIQFQNNGVVDDSQLPKDRFSAERLKGVDSTLKIQPAKLEDSAVYLCASSYGAGGTDTQYFGPGTRLTVL.

This clone has just a few counts. The rearrangement joins TRBV28 to TRBJ2-3; either TRBD1 or TRBD2 may fit D (5 bases each). Germline V lookup: CDR1 MDHEN, CDR2 SYDVKM. V lost 5 bases, J lost 7 bases, and 10 bases lay in between. This CDR3 is 12 amino acids long. This CDR3 reads CASSRDQYTQYF. The DNA of the CDR3 is TGTGCCAGCAGTCGGGACCAGTATACGCAGTATTTT.

This clone showed up just a few times. The chain couples TRBV29-1 to TRBJ2-7; D may be TRBD1 (5 bases). The CDR3 has 13 amino acids. V dropped 6 bases and J dropped 2 bases, with 14 bases sitting between them. Per germline, CDR1 SQVTM and CDR2 ANQGSEA. The CDR3 sequence: CSVAPGSTYEQYF. DNA for the CDR3: TGCAGCGTGGCCCCAGGGTCAACCTACGAGCAGTACTTC.

This clone was recorded a few times. The V gene is TRBV3-1, the J gene TRBJ2-7, with TRBD2 matching 7 bases. This CDR3 is 12 amino acids long. J gave up 7 bases and V 1 base, and 1 base lay outside the gene matches. Germline V gene data show CDR1 as LGHDT and CDR2 as YNNKEL (reference sequence). DNA of the CDR3: TGTGCCAGCAGCCAAGGGGGAGGGGAGCAGTACTTC. Its protein product is CASSQGGGEQYF.

The sample holds a few counts of this clone. The chain links TRBV28 to TRBJ2-7, with 11 bases fitting TRBD1. CDR3 length equals 14 residues. Germline-derived CDR1 and CDR2 are MDHEN and SYDVKM. The trim removed 7 bases at V and 2 bases at J, leaving 4 bases unmatched. The CDR3 DNA reads TGTGCCAGCACCCAGGGACAGGGGGCCTACGAGCAGTACTTC. It codes for CASTQGQGAYEQYF.

The V gene is TRBV2, the J gene TRBJ2-3; 7 bases line up with TRBD1. Looked up from germline, CDR1 is SNHLY and CDR2 is FYNNEI. The CDR3 spans 15 residues. V was pared by 6 bases and J by 0 bases, with 6 bases of the junction left unmatched. The CDR3 protein is CASREQGRSTDTQYF. CDR3 coding DNA: TGTGCCAGCAGGGAACAGGGGCGTAGCACAGATACGCAGTATTTT. Full variable domain (rest looked up from reference TRBV2 and TRBJ2-3): EPEVTQTPSHQVTQMGQEVILRCVPISNHLYFYWYRQILGQKVEFLVSFYNNEISEKSEIFDDQFSVERPDGSNFTLKIRSTKLEDSAMYFCASREQGRSTDTQYFGPGTRLTVL.

V usage is TRBV7-8 and J usage is TRBJ1-2, with D perhaps matching TRBD1 (5 bases). The CDR3 has 14 amino acids. From germline, CDR1 is SGHVS and CDR2 FQNEAQ. Trimming removed 5 bases at V and 8 bases at J, with 18 bases between. CDR3 residues: CASSPSGQGGGYTF. CDR3 nucleotides: TGTGCCAGCAGCCCTAGCGGGCAGGGAGGCGGCTACACCTTC.

V gene TRBV11-3 combines with J gene TRBJ2-1; no reliable D call. The CDR3 spans 15 residues. Per the germline V gene, CDR1 is SGHNT and CDR2 is YENEEA. V lost 1 base, J lost 3 bases, and 10 bases lay in between. CDR3 region: CASSLGPPGYNEQFF. The CDR3 DNA reads as TGTGCCAGCAGCTTAGGCCCGCCGGGCTACAATGAGCAGTTCTTC.

CDR3 region: CATSDGTGGQNTIYF. CDR3 in DNA: TGTGCCACCAGTGATGGGACAGGAGGTCAAAACACCATATATTTT. This chain joins TRBV24-1 and TRBJ1-3, with 8 bases fitting TRBD1. Germline CDR1 KGHDR, CDR2 SFDVKD. CDR3 size: 15 residues. The V gene end was trimmed by 3 bases and the J gene end by 6 bases; junction bases not matched to a gene: 6.

The chain couples TRBV11-1 to TRBJ2-1; 8 bases match TRBD2. The CDR3 contains 17 residues. V lost 2 bases, J lost 4 bases, and 10 bases stayed unmatched. CDR1 and CDR2 (germline): SGHAT, FQDESV (reference sequence). This CDR3 reads CASSLLFSGGKYNEQFF. The CDR3 nucleotides are TGTGCCAGCAGCTTATTGTTCAGCGGGGGAAAGTACAATGAGCAGTTCTTC.

This clone has just a few counts. J is TRBJ1-2 and V is TRBV10-3; D is unresolved. The CDR3 is 13 amino acids. The V and J ends lost 2 bases and 1 base respectively, with 5 bases between them. The germline V gene encodes CDR1 ENHRY and CDR2 SYGVKD. The CDR3, as DNA: TGTGCCATCAGTGAGGACCTTAACTATGGCTACACCTTC. It is translated as CAISEDLNYGYTF.

The chain combines TRBV6-4 with TRBJ1-2, with a weak D call TRBD1 (5 bases). CDR1 MRHNA and CDR2 SNTAGT come from the germline V gene. CDR3 length equals 17 residues. V dropped 7 bases and J dropped 5 bases, with 26 bases sitting between them. Here the CDR3 reads CASTRRWGSITDYGYTF. As DNA, the CDR3 is TGTGCCAGCACCCGTAGGTGGGGGAGCATCACCGATTATGGCTACACCTTC.

The rearrangement links TRBV28 to TRBJ2-7; weak D call: TRBD2 (6 bases). Trimming took 8 bases from V and 0 from J, leaving 20 bases between them. Germline lookup yields CDR1 MDHEN and CDR2 SYDVKM. The CDR3 covers 16 residues. The CDR3 nucleotides are TGTGCCAGCCATCCCATAGCGGCAACTAGCTCCTACGAGCAGTACTTC. Protein product: CASHPIAATSSYEQYF.

The chain uses TRBV4-3 and TRBJ1-2, with D unresolved. Germline V gene lookup returns CDR1 LGHNA and CDR2 YSLEER. CDR3 length equals 13 residues. The V end lost 1 base, the J end lost 6 bases, and 9 bases lay between the germline ends. The CDR3 loop reads CASSQVYGDGYTF. CDR3 nucleotide sequence: TGCGCCAGCAGCCAAGTTTACGGAGATGGCTACACCTTC.

This clone turned up a few times. The chain uses TRBV6-1 and TRBJ1-2, with D perhaps TRBD1 (6 bases). The length of the CDR3 is 14 residues. The germline V and J ends were trimmed by 5 bases and 4 bases, with 14 bases remaining between them. Germline V gives CDR1 MNHNS, CDR2 SASEGT. CDR3 nucleotide sequence: TGTGCCAGCAGTAGTCCGGGACAAGCCTATGGCTACACCTTC. Translation gives CASSSPGQAYGYTF.

This chain connects TRBV7-9 to TRBJ2-1, with 12 bases fitting TRBD2. CDR1 and CDR2 from the germline V gene are SEHNR and FQNEAQ (reference sequence). The CDR3 has 17 amino acids. J lost 1 base, V lost 2 bases, and 3 bases had no gene match. Here the CDR3 reads CASSLLAGGGSYNEQFF. The CDR3, as DNA: TGTGCCAGCAGCTTACTAGCGGGAGGGGGGTCCTACAATGAGCAGTTCTTC.

This clone has only a few counts. The chain links TRBV6-5 to TRBJ2-1; perhaps D is TRBD1 or TRBD2 (5 bases each). V was clipped by 4 bases and J by 7 bases, with 17 bases between them. The length of the CDR3 is 15 residues. Germline assignment: CDR1 MNHEY and CDR2 SVGAGI. The CDR3 here is CASSSRGVWDNEQFF. DNA of the CDR3: TGTGCCAGCAGTTCACGAGGGGTTTGGGATAATGAGCAGTTCTTC.

This clone was counted a single time. One junction end does not reproduce the germline sequence, and a read error may be involved. The chain couples TRBV30 to TRBJ2-7, with TRBD2 as a possible D gene (5 bases). Germline V lookup: CDR1 GTSNPN, CDR2 SVGIG (reference sequence). This CDR3 is 15 amino acids long. CDR3 DNA: TGCGCCTGGAGGCTTGCCAACGGGCCCGCCTACGAGCAGTACTTC. Amino acid sequence: CAWRLANGPAYEQYF.

The rearrangement joins TRBV15 to TRBJ2-3; D might be TRBD2 (5 bases). V was cut by 0 bases and J by 6 bases, with 16 bases left in between. This CDR3 contains 16 residues. Looked up from germline, CDR1 is LNHNV and CDR2 is YYDKDF (reference sequence). The chain's CDR3 is CATSRDRGSRADTQYF. DNA of the CDR3: TGTGCCACCAGCAGAGATCGCGGGTCCCGCGCGGATACGCAGTATTTT.

The rearrangement links TRBV6-1 to TRBJ2-7; 8 bases are shared with TRBD2. In germline, CDR1 is MNHNS, CDR2 SASEGT. The CDR3 loop spans 17 amino acids. Trimming removed 6 bases from V and 3 bases from J; junction bases left unmatched: 16. The CDR3 DNA reads as TGTGCCAGCAGCGCCTCCTGGACTAGCTTGAGGAACTACGAGCAGTACTTC. Translating gives CASSASWTSLRNYEQYF.

In this sample, this clone turned up once. Written as DNA, the CDR3 is TGTGCCAGCAGCTTAGGCGGGGGTATGAGGTACACTGAAGCTTTCTTT. Its protein product is CASSLGGGMRYTEAFF. The V and J genes are TRBV7-6 and TRBJ1-1; maybe TRBD1 (5 bases). The CDR3 contains 16 residues. Germline V lookup: CDR1 SGHVS, CDR2 FNYEAQ. The germline V and J ends were trimmed by 1 base and 3 bases, with 15 bases remaining between them.

The rearrangement links TRBV7-3 to TRBJ2-7, with 10 positions matching TRBD2. Per the germline V gene, CDR1 is SGHTA and CDR2 is FQGTGA. V lost 2 bases and J lost 4; bases outside the gene matches: 5. The CDR3 length is 15 residues. The CDR3 sequence is CASSLGPGLAYEQYF. Here the CDR3 DNA reads TGTGCCAGCAGCTTAGGGCCGGGACTAGCGTACGAGCAGTACTTC.